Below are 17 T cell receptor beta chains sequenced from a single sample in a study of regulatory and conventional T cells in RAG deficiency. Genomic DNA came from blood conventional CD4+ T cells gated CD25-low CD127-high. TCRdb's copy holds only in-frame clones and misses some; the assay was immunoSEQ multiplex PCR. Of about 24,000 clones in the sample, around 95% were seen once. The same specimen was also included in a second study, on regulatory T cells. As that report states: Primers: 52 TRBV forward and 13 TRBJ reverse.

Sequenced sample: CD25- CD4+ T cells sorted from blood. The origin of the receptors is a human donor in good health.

As DNA, the CDR3 is TGCGCCAGCAGTCGTATAGCGGGGCAGTCCTACGAGCAGTACTTC. Amino acids: CASSRIAGQSYEQYF. This chain connects TRBV4-1 to TRBJ2-5; the match to TRBD2 covers 8 bases. Matching the DNA end better, TRBJ2-7 makes the J call doubtful. The germline V gene has CDR1 MGHRA and CDR2 YSYEKL. The length of the CDR3 is 15 residues.

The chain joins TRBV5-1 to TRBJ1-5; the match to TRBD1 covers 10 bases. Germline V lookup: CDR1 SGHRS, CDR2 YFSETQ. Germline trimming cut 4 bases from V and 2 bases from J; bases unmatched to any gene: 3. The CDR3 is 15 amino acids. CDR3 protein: CASSPGQGGNQPQHF. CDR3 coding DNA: TGCGCCAGCAGCCCCGGACAGGGGGGCAATCAGCCCCAGCATTTT.

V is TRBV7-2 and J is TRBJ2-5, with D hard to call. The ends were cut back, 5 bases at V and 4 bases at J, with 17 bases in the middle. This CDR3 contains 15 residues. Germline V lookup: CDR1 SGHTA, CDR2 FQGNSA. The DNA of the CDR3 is TGTGCCAGCAGCCCCCTCCCGGTTCTGAGAGAGACCCAGTACTTC. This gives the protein CASSPLPVLRETQYF.

CDR3 DNA sequence: TGTGCCAGCAGTGAAGTCAGGGGGGATAATTCACCCCTCCACTTT. Amino acids: CASSEVRGDNSPLHF. V usage is TRBV6-1 and J usage is TRBJ1-6, with 7 bases aligning to TRBD1. Trimming at V came to 1 base and at J to 5 bases, leaving 2 bases not matched to a gene. Germline V gene sequence: CDR1 MNHNS, CDR2 SASEGT. The CDR3 is 15 residues long.

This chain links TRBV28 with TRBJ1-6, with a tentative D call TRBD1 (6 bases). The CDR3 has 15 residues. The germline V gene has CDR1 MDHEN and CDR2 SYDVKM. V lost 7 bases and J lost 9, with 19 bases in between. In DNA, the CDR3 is TGTGCCAGCACTCAGGCGCAGGGGCGTGGTTCACCCCTCCACTTT. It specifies CASTQAQGRGSPLHF.

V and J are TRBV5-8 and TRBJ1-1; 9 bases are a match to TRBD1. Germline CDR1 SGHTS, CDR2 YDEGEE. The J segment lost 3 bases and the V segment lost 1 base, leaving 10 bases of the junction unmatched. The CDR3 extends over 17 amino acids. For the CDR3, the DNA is TGTGCCAGCAGCTTGTCCGGGACAGGGAATGCGGACACTGAAGCTTTCTTT. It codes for CASSLSGTGNADTEAFF.

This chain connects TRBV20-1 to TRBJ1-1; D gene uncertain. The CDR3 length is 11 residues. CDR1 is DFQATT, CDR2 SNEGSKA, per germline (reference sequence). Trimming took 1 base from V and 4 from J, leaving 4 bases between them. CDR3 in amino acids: CSARVSTEAFF. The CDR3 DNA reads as TGCAGTGCTAGAGTGAGCACTGAAGCTTTCTTT.

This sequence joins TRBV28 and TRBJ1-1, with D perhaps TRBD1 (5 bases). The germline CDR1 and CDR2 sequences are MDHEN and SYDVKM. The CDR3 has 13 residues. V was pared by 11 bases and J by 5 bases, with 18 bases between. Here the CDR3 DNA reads TGTGCCTCGTGGGGACGGGGGAGGACTGAAGCTTTCTTT. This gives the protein CASWGRGRTEAFF.

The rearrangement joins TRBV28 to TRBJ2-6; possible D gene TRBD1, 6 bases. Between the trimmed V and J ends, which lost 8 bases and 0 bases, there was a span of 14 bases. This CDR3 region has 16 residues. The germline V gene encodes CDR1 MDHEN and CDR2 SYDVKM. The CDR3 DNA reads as TGTGCCAGCGATCGCAGGGGATACTCTGGGGCCAACGTCCTGACTTTC. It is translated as CASDRRGYSGANVLTF.

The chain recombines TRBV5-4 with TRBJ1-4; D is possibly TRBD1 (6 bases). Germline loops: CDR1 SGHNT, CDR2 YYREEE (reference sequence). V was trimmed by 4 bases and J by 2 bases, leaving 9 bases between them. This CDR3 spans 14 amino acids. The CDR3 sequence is CASSVDRTNEKLFF. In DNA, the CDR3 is TGTGCCAGCAGCGTCGACAGGACTAATGAAAAACTGTTTTTT.

The CDR3: CATSRDDGTGAEKLFF. The CDR3 nucleotides are TGTGCCACCAGCAGAGATGACGGGACAGGGGCTGAAAAACTGTTTTTT. This chain joins TRBV15 and TRBJ1-4; 10 bases agree with TRBD1. With 0 bases clipped from V and 7 bases from J, the junction kept 5 bases outside the gene matches. The CDR3 extends over 16 amino acids. Germline V gives CDR1 LNHNV, CDR2 YYDKDF (reference sequence). Combining the CDR3 with reference TRBV15 and TRBJ1-4 gives the whole variable domain DAMVIQNPRYQVTQFGKPVTLSCSQTLNHNVMYWYQQKSSQAPKLLFHYYDKDFNNEADTPDNFQSRRPNTSFCFLDIRSPGLGDTAMYLCATSRDDGTGAEKLFFGSGTQLSVL.

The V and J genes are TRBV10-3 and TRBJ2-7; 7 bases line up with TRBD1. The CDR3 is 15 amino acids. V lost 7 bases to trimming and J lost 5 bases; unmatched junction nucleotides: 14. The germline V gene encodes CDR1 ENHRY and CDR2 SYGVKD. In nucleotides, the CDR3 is TGTGCCATCAAACACTCCCCAGGGGGATCGGACGAGCAGTACTTC. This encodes CAIKHSPGGSDEQYF.

This CDR3 is CASSQSGRNEQFF. The CDR3 coding sequence is TGCGCCAGCAGCCAGTCGGGGAGGAATGAGCAGTTCTTC. The chain employs TRBV4-3 and TRBJ2-1; tentative D call: TRBD2 (6 bases). Trimming shortened V by 3 bases and J by 7 bases, and 10 bases separated the two germline ends. The germline V gene has CDR1 LGHNA and CDR2 YSLEER. The CDR3 runs 13 residues.

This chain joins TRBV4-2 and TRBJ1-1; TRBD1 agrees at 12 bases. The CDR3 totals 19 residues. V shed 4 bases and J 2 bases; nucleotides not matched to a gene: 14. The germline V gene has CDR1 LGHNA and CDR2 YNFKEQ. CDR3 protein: CASSLLLPGTGGSNTEAFF. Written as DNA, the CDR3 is TGTGCCAGCAGCCTTCTCCTCCCCGGGACAGGGGGCTCAAACACTGAAGCTTTCTTT.

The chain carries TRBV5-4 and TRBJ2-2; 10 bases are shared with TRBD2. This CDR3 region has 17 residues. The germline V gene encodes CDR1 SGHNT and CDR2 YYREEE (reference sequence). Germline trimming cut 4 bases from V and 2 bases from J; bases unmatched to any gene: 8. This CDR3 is CASSASLAGVNTGELFF. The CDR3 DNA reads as TGTGCCAGCAGCGCCAGTCTAGCGGGGGTAAACACCGGGGAGCTGTTTTTT.

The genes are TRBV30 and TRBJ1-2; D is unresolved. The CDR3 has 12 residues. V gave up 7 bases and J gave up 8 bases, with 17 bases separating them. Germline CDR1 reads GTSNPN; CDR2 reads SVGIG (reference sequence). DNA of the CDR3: TGTGCCTCTAGCCCCCCTGTGGACGGCTACACCTTC. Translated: CASSPPVDGYTF.

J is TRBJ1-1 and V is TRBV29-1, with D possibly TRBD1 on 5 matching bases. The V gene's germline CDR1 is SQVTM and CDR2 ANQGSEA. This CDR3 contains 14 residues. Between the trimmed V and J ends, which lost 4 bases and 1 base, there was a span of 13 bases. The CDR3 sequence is CSVGGRGTNTEAFF. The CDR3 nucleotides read TGCAGCGTTGGCGGACGGGGGACGAACACTGAAGCTTTCTTT.